Described below is a single T cell receptor (beta chain) sequence and its context. This sample stems from a study of blood T cell repertoires in COVID-19. On the study more broadly: From T cells, B-cell-depleted T cells, or PBMCs came the material, which was cDNA or gDNA.

Data came from immunoSEQ multiplex PCR; TCRdb stores just in-frame clones and leaves some out. The profile shows more than 110,000 clones, about 90% of them singletons. Germline assignment: CDR1 SGHDN and CDR2 FVKESK. The CDR3 has 13 residues. The V gene lost 3 bases and the J gene lost 3 bases, with 8 bases spanning the gap. Material for sequencing was peripheral blood. The chain employs TRBV14 and TRBJ1-1, with D unclear. The TCR sequence derives from a woman older than 75 with acute or convalescent COVID-19. CDR3 sequence: CASSQRIYTEAFF. CDR3 sequence (DNA): TGTGCCAGCAGCCAGAGGATTTACACTGAAGCTTTCTTT.